This T cell receptor beta chain was observed in a study of shared clonotypes between healthy human individuals. Germline assignment: CDR1 MGHRA and CDR2 YSYEKL. CDR3 size: 18 residues. V was clipped by 0 bases and J by 0 bases, with 17 bases between them. TCRdb keeps only in-frame clones here, not all; method: immunoSEQ multiplex PCR. There are 490,000 or so clones in the sample; around 79% occur only once, and 12% lies in the top ten. Sequenced material: PBMCs. This receptor was identified in a woman in her thirties or forties in good health. Some clones in this sample may be carry-over from other donors' samples. The chain has TRBV4-1 and TRBJ1-2; tentative D call: TRBD1 (5 bases). CDR3 nucleotide sequence: TGCGCCAGCAGCCAAGATTGGGGACTTCGATATTCTAACTATGGCTACACCTTC. It yields the protein CASSQDWGLRYSNYGYTF.